These 26 T cell receptor beta chains share one sample of origin, sequenced in a study of Graves' ophthalmopathy and Graves' hyperthyroidism. Scientists amplified the TCR beta CDR3 regions from RNA transcripts. Second-round multiplex PCR followed a first-round RT-PCR using HTBI primers. TCRdb itself ran the multiplex PCR reads through MiXCR, one entry per CDR3 protein. The table lists roughly 600,000 distinct CDR3 sequences, just under 40% of them singletons. What was sequenced was peripheral blood or thyroid tissue (not recorded which). The receptors stem from an adult man with Graves' hyperthyroidism.

This chain uses TRBV24-1 with TRBJ1-5; D is unclear. This CDR3 spans 16 amino acids. Trimming removed 8 bases from V and 3 bases from J, with 19 bases in between. From germline, CDR1 is KGHDR and CDR2 SFDVKD. CDR3 sequence (DNA): TGTGCCACCATGTCGAACACCGGGAACCTCAATCAGCCCCAGCATTTT. Its translation is CATMSNTGNLNQPQHF.

V gene TRBV29-1 combines with J gene TRBJ1-1; TRBD1 matches at 9 bases. V was pared by 5 bases and J by 6 bases, with 10 bases of the junction left unmatched. Germline V gives CDR1 SQVTM, CDR2 ANQGSEA. The CDR3 is 14 amino acids. Here the CDR3 DNA reads TGCAGCGTTAGTCCCGGGACAGGGACCGCTGAAGCTTTCTTT. This gives the protein CSVSPGTGTAEAFF.

The chain recombines TRBV3-1 with TRBJ1-5; tentatively, D is TRBD1 (5 bases). CDR3 length: 15 amino acids. Per the germline V gene, CDR1 is LGHDT and CDR2 is YNNKEL (reference sequence). Trimming removed 1 base at V and 4 bases at J, with 11 bases between. Written as DNA, the CDR3 is TGTGCCAGCAGCCAAGTTTACGGGGGGAATCAGCCCCAGCATTTT. Translating it yields CASSQVYGGNQPQHF.

This clonotype was recorded many times. The V gene is TRBV6-6, the J gene TRBJ1-3, with D possibly being TRBD1 (5 bases). V dropped 6 bases and J dropped 0 bases, with 15 bases sitting between them. The CDR3 covers 16 residues. Germline loops: CDR1 MNHNY, CDR2 SVGAGI (reference sequence). The CDR3 sequence: CASSSRDGLSGNTIYF. The CDR3 DNA sequence: TGTGCCAGCAGCTCCCGGGACGGTCTCTCTGGAAACACCATATATTTT.

The sample holds many counts of this clonotype. The rearrangement joins TRBV7-9 to TRBJ2-2; tentatively, D is TRBD2 (5 bases). The V end lost 10 bases, the J end lost 1 base, and 16 bases lay between the germline ends. The CDR3 has 15 amino acids. In germline, CDR1 is SEHNR, CDR2 FQNEAQ (reference sequence). CDR3: CATYFGGLNTGELFF. CDR3 sequence (DNA): TGTGCCACCTACTTTGGCGGACTGAACACCGGGGAGCTGTTTTTT.

This clonotype was seen a single time. The V call is TRBV10-3, the J call TRBJ1-2; D is perhaps TRBD1 (6 bases). Germline lookup yields CDR1 ENHRY and CDR2 SYGVKD. The germline V and J ends were trimmed by 10 bases and 13 bases, with 19 bases remaining between them. CDR3 length: 11 amino acids. CDR3 nucleotides: TGTGCCACCGCCGGGACATCCCTTCCCACCTTC. Translated, it gives CATAGTSLPTF.

This clonotype appeared a single time. This may come from a read error, since a much larger clone is one base off. This chain uses TRBV14 with TRBJ1-2; 11 bases align to TRBD1. Germline V gene lookup returns CDR1 SGHDN and CDR2 FVKESK. The V and J ends lost 4 bases and 8 bases, in that order; junction bases with no gene match: 6. This CDR3 comprises 14 residues. The CDR3 DNA reads as TGTGCCAGCAGCCGGACAGGGGGCGCATTCGGCTACACCTTC. Translating it yields CASSRTGGAFGYTF.

A few counts support this clonotype. The genes are TRBV27 and TRBJ1-2; no definite D call. Trimming cost V 7 bases and J 4 bases, with 25 bases left between them. The CDR3 spans 17 residues. Looked up from germline, CDR1 is MNHEY and CDR2 is SMNVEV (reference sequence). The CDR3 DNA reads as TGTGCCAGCACCCGATCCCGCTTGGTCGAAGATGTCTATGGCTACACCTTC. Translating it yields CASTRSRLVEDVYGYTF.

Many counts were recorded for this clonotype. The chain uses TRBV5-1 and TRBJ1-2; D call uncertain. The V end lost 0 bases, the J end lost 7 bases, and 13 bases lay between the germline ends. CDR3 length: 14 residues. The germline CDR1 and CDR2 sequences are SGHRS and YFSETQ. The CDR3 region has the DNA TGCGCCAGCAGCTTGGGGCAAAGGTCTGGTGGCTACACCTTC. Amino acid sequence: CASSLGQRSGGYTF. Full variable domain (outside the CDR3, taken from reference TRBV5-1 and TRBJ1-2): KAGVTQTPRYLIKTRGQQVTLSCSPISGHRSVSWYQQTPGQGLQFLFEYFSETQRNKGNFPGRFSGRQFSNSRSEMNVSTLELGDSALYLCASSLGQRSGGYTFGSGTRLTVV.

This chain joins TRBV29-1 and TRBJ1-1; tentative D call: TRBD1 (5 bases). CDR3 length: 12 amino acids. Per the germline V gene, CDR1 is SQVTM and CDR2 is ANQGSEA. V dropped 4 bases and J dropped 2 bases, with 8 bases sitting between them. CDR3 region: CSVVQGNTEAFF. CDR3 DNA sequence: TGCAGCGTTGTGCAGGGTAACACTGAAGCTTTCTTT.

Regarding this clonotype: A read error is likely, as this CDR3 ends without the conserved phenylalanine or tryptophan. The chain joins TRBV7-9 to TRBJ1-2; tentative D call: TRBD1 (5 bases). The CDR3 has 12 residues. The V gene lost 3 bases and the J gene lost 3 bases, with 5 bases spanning the gap. From germline, CDR1 is SEHNR and CDR2 FQNEAQ (reference sequence). CDR3 region: CASSLTDYGYTI. The CDR3 DNA reads as TGTGCCAGCAGCTTGACAGACTATGGCTACACCATC.

J is TRBJ1-1 and V is TRBV4-1; 7 bases match TRBD1. CDR3 length: 15 amino acids. With V trimmed by 4 bases and J by 5 bases, 10 bases remained unmatched. Germline lookup yields CDR1 MGHRA and CDR2 YSYEKL. The CDR3 loop reads CASSLPAGGSTEAFF. The CDR3 DNA reads as TGCGCCAGCAGCCTCCCTGCAGGGGGGAGTACTGAAGCTTTCTTT.

The chain combines TRBV29-1 with TRBJ2-5, with TRBD2 matching over 8 bases. The trim removed 3 bases at V and 4 bases at J, leaving 10 bases unmatched. The germline gives CDR1 SQVTM, CDR2 ANQGSEA. The CDR3 has 15 residues. The CDR3 DNA is TGCAGCGTTGAGGCAGCGGGGGAGAGCGGAGAGACCCAGTACTTC. It translates to CSVEAAGESGETQYF.

Of note for this clonotype: Just one base apart from a much larger clone, this may be a read error. V and J are TRBV7-9 and TRBJ1-4; tentative D call: TRBD1 (5 bases). Germline CDR1 and CDR2: SEHNR and FQNEAQ (reference sequence). The CDR3 spans 15 residues. The CDR3 nucleotides read TGTGCCAGCAGCCCAGGGTATAGGGTAAATGAAGAACTGTTTTTT. This codes for CASSPGYRVNEELFF.

In this sample, this clonotype turned up many times. The chain has TRBV19 and TRBJ2-7; D is possibly TRBD1 (6 bases). The CDR3 has 15 residues. The germline V gene has CDR1 LNHDA and CDR2 SQIVND (reference sequence). Trimming removed 3 bases at V and 6 bases at J, with 18 bases between. This CDR3 is CASSMIAGAPGEQYF. As DNA, the CDR3 is TGTGCCAGTAGTATGATTGCAGGGGCGCCAGGCGAGCAGTACTTC.

There are a few counts of this clonotype. This chain connects TRBV9 to TRBJ2-2; the match to TRBD2 covers 12 bases. J lost 4 bases, V lost 4 bases, and 11 bases had no gene match. The CDR3 length is 18 residues. Germline loops: CDR1 SGDLS, CDR2 YYNGEE. For the CDR3, the DNA is TGTGCCAGCAGCCAGAGACTAGCGGGAGCGGGGCCCACCGGGGAGCTGTTTTTT. Its protein is CASSQRLAGAGPTGELFF.

This clonotype was observed at least ten times. V gene TRBV14 combines with J gene TRBJ1-2, with D perhaps TRBD1 (5 bases). V gave up 5 bases and J gave up 2 bases, with 24 bases separating them. Germline CDR1 SGHDN, CDR2 FVKESK. The CDR3 covers 18 residues. The CDR3, as DNA: TGTGCCAGCAGCGGCTACCGGGACGGGAGGAGGGTCAACTATGGCTACACCTTC. It specifies CASSGYRDGRRVNYGYTF.

CDR3 protein: CSAGGGQGTYEQYF. In DNA, the CDR3 is TGCAGCGCCGGAGGGGGACAGGGCACCTACGAGCAGTACTTC. The V and J genes are TRBV29-1 and TRBJ2-7; 9 nucleotides agree with TRBD1. CDR3 size: 14 residues. V dropped 7 bases and J dropped 2; count of bases not matched to a gene: 9. The germline CDR1 and CDR2 sequences are SQVTM and ANQGSEA.

This clonotype was seen repeatedly, ten times or more. This chain connects TRBV5-1 to TRBJ1-1; possibly TRBD1 for D (5 bases). Germline V gene data show CDR1 as SGHRS and CDR2 as YFSETQ. V was cut by 5 bases and J by 1 base, with 18 bases left in between. This CDR3 spans 16 amino acids. The CDR3 loop reads CASRRGGKNSNTEAFF. DNA of the CDR3: TGCGCCAGCAGGAGGGGTGGGAAAAACTCGAACACTGAAGCTTTCTTT.

This clonotype was seen a few times. This CDR3 is CASSSGGDYQPQHF. As DNA, the CDR3 is TGTGCCAGCAGTTCGGGAGGGGACTATCAGCCCCAGCATTTT. The chain couples TRBV12-3 or TRBV12-4 to TRBJ1-5; tentative D call: TRBD1 (5 bases). This CDR3 has 14 amino acids. V dropped 4 bases and J dropped 5 bases, with 12 bases sitting between them.

V gene TRBV7-9 combines with J gene TRBJ2-5; 8 nucleotides line up with TRBD1. After removal of 5 bases from V and 3 bases from J, the junction contained 8 bases not matched to a gene. Germline-derived CDR1 and CDR2 are SEHNR and FQNEAQ (reference sequence). CDR3 length: 15 residues. The CDR3 region is CASSPTDRVKETQYF. CDR3 coding DNA: TGTGCCAGCAGCCCGACGGACAGGGTCAAAGAGACCCAGTACTTC.

This clonotype was counted at least ten times. This chain connects TRBV12-3 or TRBV12-4 to TRBJ1-2; 10 bases are shared with TRBD1. V lost 4 bases, J lost 6 bases, and 11 bases stayed unmatched. The CDR3 consists of 16 residues. CDR3 protein: CASSSNLIGTGDGYTF. DNA of the CDR3: TGTGCCAGCAGTTCTAACTTGATTGGGACAGGGGATGGCTACACCTTC.

The chain uses TRBV6-5 and TRBJ1-1; tentative D call: TRBD1 (6 bases). CDR1 and CDR2 from the germline V gene are MNHEY and SVGAGI. This CDR3 is 15 amino acids long. V lost 6 bases and J lost 4, with 18 bases in between. The CDR3 loop is CASRLNREWGTEAFF. The DNA for the CDR3 is TGTGCCAGCAGACTTAACAGGGAATGGGGCACTGAAGCTTTCTTT.

This clonotype was found once. With a much larger clone just one base away, this may be a read error. The chain joins TRBV10-3 to TRBJ2-7; unclear D gene. Germline CDR1 is ENHRY and CDR2 is SYGVKD. This CDR3 comprises 13 residues. The CDR3 spells CTSIGQRSYEQYF. In DNA form, the CDR3 reads TGTACCAGCATCGGGCAAAGGTCCTACGAGCAGTACTTC.

The genes are TRBV25-1 and TRBJ1-2, with 9 bases fitting TRBD1. Unmatched junction bases numbered 8, after V lost 4 bases and J lost 8 bases. Germline V lookup: CDR1 MGHDK, CDR2 SYGVNS. This CDR3 spans 14 amino acids. In DNA form, the CDR3 reads TGTGCCAGCAGTGGATGGGGACAGGGTGACGGCTACACCTTC. This translates into CASSGWGQGDGYTF.

V and J are TRBV10-3 and TRBJ1-5; D remains ambiguous. The CDR3 is 14 amino acids. Germline CDR1 reads ENHRY; CDR2 reads SYGVKD. With 6 bases removed from V and 6 bases from J, the gap between germline ends came to 15 bases. CDR3 DNA sequence: TGTGCCATCAGCAGCTTAACTCCCCCTCAGCCCCAGCATTTT. This encodes CAISSLTPPQPQHF.